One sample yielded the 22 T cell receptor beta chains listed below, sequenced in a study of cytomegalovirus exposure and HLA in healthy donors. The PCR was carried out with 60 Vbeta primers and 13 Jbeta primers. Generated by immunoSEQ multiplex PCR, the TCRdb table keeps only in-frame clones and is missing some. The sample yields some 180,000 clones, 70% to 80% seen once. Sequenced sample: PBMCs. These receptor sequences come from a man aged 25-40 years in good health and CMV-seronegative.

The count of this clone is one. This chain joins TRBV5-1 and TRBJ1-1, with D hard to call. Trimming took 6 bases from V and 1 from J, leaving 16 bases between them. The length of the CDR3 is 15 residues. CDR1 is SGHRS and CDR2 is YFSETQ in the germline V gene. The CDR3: CASKSEGAANTEAFF. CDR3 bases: TGCGCCAGCAAGAGTGAGGGCGCGGCGAACACTGAAGCTTTCTTT.

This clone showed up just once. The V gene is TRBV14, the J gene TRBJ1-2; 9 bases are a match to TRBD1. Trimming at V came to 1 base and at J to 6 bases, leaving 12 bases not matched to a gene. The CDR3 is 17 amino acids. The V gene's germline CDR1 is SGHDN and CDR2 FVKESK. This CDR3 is CASSQGIRDRAIDGYTF. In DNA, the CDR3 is TGTGCCAGCAGCCAAGGGATCCGGGACAGGGCTATCGATGGCTACACCTTC.

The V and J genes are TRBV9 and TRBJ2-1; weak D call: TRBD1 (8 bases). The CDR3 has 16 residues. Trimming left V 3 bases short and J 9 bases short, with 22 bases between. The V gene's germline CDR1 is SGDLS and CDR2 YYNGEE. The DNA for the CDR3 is TGTGCCAGCAGCGCCTATCTAGCGGCGGGGACAGGTGAGCAGTTCTTC. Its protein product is CASSAYLAAGTGEQFF. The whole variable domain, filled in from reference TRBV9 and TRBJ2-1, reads DSGVTQTPKHLITATGQRVTLRCSPRSGDLSVYWYQQSLDQGLQFLIQYYNGEERAKGNILERFSAQQFPDLHSELNLSSLELGDSALYFCASSAYLAAGTGEQFFGPGTRLTVL.

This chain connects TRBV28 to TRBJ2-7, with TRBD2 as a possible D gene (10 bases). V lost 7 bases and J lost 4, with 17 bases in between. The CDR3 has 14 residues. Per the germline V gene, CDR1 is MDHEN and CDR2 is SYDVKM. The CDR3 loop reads CASKAGGTGYEQYF. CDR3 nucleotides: TGTGCCAGCAAAGCGGGGGGGACAGGGTACGAGCAGTACTTC.

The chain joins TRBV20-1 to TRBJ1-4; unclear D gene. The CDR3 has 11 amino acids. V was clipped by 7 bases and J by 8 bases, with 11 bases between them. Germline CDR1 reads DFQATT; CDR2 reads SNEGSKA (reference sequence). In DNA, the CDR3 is TGCAGTGTCTCCGACGGGGAAAAACTGTTTTTT. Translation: CSVSDGEKLFF.

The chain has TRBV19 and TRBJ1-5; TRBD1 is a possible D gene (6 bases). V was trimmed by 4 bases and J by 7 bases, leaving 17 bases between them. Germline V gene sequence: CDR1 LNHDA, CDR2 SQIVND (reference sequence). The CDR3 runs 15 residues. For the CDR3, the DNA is TGTGCCAGTAGTAGTCCGGGGGGCGCATGGCAGCCCCAGCATTTT. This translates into CASSSPGGAWQPQHF.

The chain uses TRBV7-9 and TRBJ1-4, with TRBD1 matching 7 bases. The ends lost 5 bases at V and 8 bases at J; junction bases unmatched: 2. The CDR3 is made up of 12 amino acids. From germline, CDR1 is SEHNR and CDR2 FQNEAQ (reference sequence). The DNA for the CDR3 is TGTGCCAGCAGCCCACAGGGGGAAAAACTGTTTTTT. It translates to CASSPQGEKLFF.

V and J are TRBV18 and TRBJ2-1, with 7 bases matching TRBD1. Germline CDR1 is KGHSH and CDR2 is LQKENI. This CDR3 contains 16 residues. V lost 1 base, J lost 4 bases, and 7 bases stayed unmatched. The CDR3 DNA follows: TGTGCCAGCTCACCACGTAAGACAGGGTGGTACAATGAGCAGTTCTTC. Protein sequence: CASSPRKTGWYNEQFF.

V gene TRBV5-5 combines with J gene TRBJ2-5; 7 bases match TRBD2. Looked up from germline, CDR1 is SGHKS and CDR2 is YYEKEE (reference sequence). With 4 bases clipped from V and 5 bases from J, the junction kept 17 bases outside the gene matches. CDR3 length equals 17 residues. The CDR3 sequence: CASSPRGGVRRMETQYF. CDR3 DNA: TGTGCCAGCAGCCCCCGGGGAGGGGTCCGACGGATGGAGACCCAGTACTTC.

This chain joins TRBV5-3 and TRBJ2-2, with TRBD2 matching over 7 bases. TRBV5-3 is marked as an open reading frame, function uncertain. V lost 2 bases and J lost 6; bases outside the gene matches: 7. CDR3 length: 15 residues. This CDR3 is CARSFRDYGPGELFF. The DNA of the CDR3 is TGTGCCAGAAGCTTCCGGGACTACGGTCCCGGGGAGCTGTTTTTT.

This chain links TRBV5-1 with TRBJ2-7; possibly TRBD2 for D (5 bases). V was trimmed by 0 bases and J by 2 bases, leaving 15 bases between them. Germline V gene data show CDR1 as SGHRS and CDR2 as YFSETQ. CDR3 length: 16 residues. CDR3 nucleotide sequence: TGCGCCAGCAGCTTGGCCGAGGCGGGCCCCCCCTACGAGCAGTACTTC. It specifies CASSLAEAGPPYEQYF.

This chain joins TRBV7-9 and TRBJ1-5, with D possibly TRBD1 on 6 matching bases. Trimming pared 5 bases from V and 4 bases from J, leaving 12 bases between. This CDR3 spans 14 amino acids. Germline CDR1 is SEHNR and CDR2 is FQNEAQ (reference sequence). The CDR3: CASSPWGRNQPQHF. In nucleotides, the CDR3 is TGTGCCAGCAGCCCATGGGGGCGTAATCAGCCCCAGCATTTT.

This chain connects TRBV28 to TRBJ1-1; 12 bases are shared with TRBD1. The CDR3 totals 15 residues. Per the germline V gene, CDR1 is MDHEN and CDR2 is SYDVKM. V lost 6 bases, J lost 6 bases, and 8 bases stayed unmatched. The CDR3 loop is CASSLSGQGAPEAFF. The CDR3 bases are TGTGCCAGCAGCCTGTCGGGACAGGGGGCCCCTGAAGCTTTCTTT.

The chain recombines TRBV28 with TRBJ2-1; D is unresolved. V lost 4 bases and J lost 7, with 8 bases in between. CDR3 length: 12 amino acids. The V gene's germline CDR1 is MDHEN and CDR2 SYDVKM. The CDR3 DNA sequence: TGTGCCAGCAGTTCCTCCCTGAATGAGCAGTTCTTC. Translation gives CASSSSLNEQFF.

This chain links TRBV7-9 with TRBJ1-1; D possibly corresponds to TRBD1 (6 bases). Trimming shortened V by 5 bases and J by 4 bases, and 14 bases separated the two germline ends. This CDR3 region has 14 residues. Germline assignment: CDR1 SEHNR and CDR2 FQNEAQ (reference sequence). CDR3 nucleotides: TGTGCCAGCAGCCCGAGCACAGGGTTCACTGAAGCTTTCTTT. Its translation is CASSPSTGFTEAFF.

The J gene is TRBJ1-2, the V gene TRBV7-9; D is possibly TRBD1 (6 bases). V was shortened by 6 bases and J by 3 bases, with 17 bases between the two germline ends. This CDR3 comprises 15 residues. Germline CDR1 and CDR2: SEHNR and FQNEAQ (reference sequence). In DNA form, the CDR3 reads TGTGCCAGCAGACACCAGCTGACAGGCCACTATGGCTACACCTTC. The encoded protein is CASRHQLTGHYGYTF.

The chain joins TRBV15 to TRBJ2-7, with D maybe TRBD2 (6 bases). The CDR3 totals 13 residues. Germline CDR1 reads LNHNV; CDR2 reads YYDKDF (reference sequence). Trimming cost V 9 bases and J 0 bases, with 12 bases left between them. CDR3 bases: TGTGCCACGGCAGCGGGTAGCTCCTACGAGCAGTACTTC. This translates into CATAAGSSYEQYF.

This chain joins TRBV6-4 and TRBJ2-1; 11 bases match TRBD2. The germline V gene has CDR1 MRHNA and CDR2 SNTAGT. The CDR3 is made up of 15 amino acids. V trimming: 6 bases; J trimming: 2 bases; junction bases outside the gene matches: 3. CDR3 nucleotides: TGTGCCAGCAGCGAGACTAGCGGGACCTACAATGAGCAGTTCTTC. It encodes CASSETSGTYNEQFF.

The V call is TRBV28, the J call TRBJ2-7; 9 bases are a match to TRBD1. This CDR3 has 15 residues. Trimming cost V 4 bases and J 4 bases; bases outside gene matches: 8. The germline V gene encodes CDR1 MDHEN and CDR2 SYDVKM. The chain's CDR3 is CASSSIDRGAYEQYF. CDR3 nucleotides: TGTGCCAGCAGTTCGATCGACAGGGGGGCTTACGAGCAGTACTTC.

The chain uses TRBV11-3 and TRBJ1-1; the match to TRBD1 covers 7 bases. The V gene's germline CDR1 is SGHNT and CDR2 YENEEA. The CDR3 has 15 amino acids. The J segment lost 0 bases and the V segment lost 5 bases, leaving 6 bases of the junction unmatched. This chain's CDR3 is CASSLSGQMNTEAFF. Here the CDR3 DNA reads TGTGCCAGCAGCCTGTCGGGACAGATGAACACTGAAGCTTTCTTT.

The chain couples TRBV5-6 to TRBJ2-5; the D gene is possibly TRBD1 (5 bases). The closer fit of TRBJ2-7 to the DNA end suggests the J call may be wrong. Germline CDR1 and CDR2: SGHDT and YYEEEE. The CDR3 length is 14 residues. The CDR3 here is CASSLDAGPYEQYF. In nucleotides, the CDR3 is TGTGCCAGCAGCTTGGATGCAGGGCCCTACGAGCAGTACTTC.

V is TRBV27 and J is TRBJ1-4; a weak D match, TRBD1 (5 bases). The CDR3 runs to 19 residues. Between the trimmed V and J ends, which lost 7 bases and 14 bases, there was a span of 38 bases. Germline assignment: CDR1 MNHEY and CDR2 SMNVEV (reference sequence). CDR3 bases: TGTGCCAGCACTAGCGACAGTATGATGACCAACCCCGACCCCCTAGAGCTGTTTTTT. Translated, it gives CASTSDSMMTNPDPLELFF.